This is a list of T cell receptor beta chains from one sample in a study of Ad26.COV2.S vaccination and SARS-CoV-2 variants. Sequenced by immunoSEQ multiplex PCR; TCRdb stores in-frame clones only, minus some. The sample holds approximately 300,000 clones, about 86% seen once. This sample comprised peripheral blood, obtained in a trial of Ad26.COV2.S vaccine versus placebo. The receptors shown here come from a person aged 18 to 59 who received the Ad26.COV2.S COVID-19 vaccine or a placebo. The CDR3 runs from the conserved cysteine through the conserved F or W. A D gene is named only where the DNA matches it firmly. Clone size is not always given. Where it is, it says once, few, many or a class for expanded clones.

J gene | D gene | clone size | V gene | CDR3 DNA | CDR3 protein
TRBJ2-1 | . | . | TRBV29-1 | TGCAGCGTTCCTACCTACAATGAGCAGTTCTTC | CSVPTYNEQFF
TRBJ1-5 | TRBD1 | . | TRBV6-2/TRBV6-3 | TGTGCCAGCAGTTTCCGGGACAGAGCCTATCAGCCCCAGCATTTT | CASSFRDRAYQPQHF
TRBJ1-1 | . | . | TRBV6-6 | TGTGCCAGCGGAATGATCGGGGGCAACACTGAAGCTTTCTTT | CASGMIGGNTEAFF
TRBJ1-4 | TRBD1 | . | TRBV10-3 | TGTGCCATCAGCCGAGGGGGCTCTGAAAAACTGTTTTTT | CAISRGGSEKLFF
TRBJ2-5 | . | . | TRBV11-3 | TGTGCCAGCAGCTTAGTCGCACAAGAGACCCAGTACTTC | CASSLVAQETQYF
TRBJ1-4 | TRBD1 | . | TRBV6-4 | TGTGCCGCTCTGGGACAGGGGAATGAAAAACTGTTTTTT | CAALGQGNEKLFF
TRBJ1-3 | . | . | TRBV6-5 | TGTGCCAGCAGTTACGGTTTCGGACTCTCTGGAAACACCATATATTTT | CASSYGFGLSGNTIYF
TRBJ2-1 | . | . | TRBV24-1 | TGTGCCACCAGTGAAAGGGCAGGGGAGCAGTTCTTC | CATSERAGEQFF
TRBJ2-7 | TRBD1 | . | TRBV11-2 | TGTGCCAGCAGCTTAGCCGGGACAGTTGACTACGAGCAGTACTTC | CASSLAGTVDYEQYF
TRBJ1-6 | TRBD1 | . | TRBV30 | TGTGCCTGGAGTGACCGCCCCCCGGGACAGGGTAATTCACCCCTCCACTTT | CAWSDRPPGQGNSPLHF
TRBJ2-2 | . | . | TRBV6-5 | TGTGCCAGCAGTTACTCCAGCTTGAACACCGGGGAGCTGTTTTTT | CASSYSSLNTGELFF
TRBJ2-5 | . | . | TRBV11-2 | TGTGCCAGCAGCTTACCCGTCAGGGAGACCCAGTACTTC | CASSLPVRETQYF
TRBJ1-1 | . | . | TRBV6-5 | TGTGCCAGCAGCAACCCGAGGGGGTGGGCTTTCTTT | CASSNPRGWAFF
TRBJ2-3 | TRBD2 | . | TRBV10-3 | TGTGCCATCAGGGGACTAGCGGGGGGACTCACAGATACGCAGTATTTT | CAIRGLAGGLTDTQYF
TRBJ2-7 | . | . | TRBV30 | TGTGCCTGGAGTGTACGTCGATCCAACGAGCAGTACTTC | CAWSVRRSNEQYF
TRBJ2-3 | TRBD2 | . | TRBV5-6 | TGTGCCAGCAGCTTCGGACTAGCGGGGGGCACAGATACGCAGTATTTT | CASSFGLAGGTDTQYF
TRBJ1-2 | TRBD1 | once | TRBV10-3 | TGTGCCATCAGTCCAGACAGGGAAAATGGCTACACCTTC | CAISPDRENGYTF
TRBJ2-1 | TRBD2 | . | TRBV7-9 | TGTGCCAGCAGCACCGCCCAGACTAGCGGGGGGCCTTTGGGCGAGCAGTTCTTC | CASSTAQTSGGPLGEQFF
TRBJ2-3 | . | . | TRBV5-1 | TGCGCCAGCAGCTTGTTCCGCGGGTCAACAGATACGCAGTATTTT | CASSLFRGSTDTQYF
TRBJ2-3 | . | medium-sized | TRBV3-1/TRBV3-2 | TGTGCCAGCAGCCCCACTAGCACAGATACGCAGTATTTT | CASSPTSTDTQYF
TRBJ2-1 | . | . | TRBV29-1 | TGCAGCGTTCGTTCAGGGGTGATCGATGAGCAGTTCTTC | CSVRSGVIDEQFF
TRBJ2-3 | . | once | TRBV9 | TGTGCCAGCAGCCCGGGGGCAGGGGGAGATACGCAGTATTTT | CASSPGAGGDTQYF
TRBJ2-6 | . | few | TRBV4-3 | TGCGCCAGCAGCCCCGGGACCTCTGGGGCCAACGTCCTGACTTTC | CASSPGTSGANVLTF
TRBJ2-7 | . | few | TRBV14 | TGTGCCAGCAGCAAGGGCCTCTCCTACGAGCAGTACTTC | CASSKGLSYEQYF
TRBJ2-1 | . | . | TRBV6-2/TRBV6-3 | TGTGCCAGCAGTAAGGGGTTATCCTACAATGAGCAGTTCTTC | CASSKGLSYNEQFF
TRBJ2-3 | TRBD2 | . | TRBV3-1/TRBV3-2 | TGTGCCAGCAGCCAACCCGGACTAGCGGGGGTCCTGACTTTT | CASSQPGLAGVLTF
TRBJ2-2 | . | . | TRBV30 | TGTGCCGGAACAGGGAGGGCATTCACCGGGGAGCTGTTTTTT | CAGTGRAFTGELFF
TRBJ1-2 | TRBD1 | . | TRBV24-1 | TGTGCCACCAGTGACCGGGACAGTGGCGGCTACACCTTC | CATSDRDSGGYTF